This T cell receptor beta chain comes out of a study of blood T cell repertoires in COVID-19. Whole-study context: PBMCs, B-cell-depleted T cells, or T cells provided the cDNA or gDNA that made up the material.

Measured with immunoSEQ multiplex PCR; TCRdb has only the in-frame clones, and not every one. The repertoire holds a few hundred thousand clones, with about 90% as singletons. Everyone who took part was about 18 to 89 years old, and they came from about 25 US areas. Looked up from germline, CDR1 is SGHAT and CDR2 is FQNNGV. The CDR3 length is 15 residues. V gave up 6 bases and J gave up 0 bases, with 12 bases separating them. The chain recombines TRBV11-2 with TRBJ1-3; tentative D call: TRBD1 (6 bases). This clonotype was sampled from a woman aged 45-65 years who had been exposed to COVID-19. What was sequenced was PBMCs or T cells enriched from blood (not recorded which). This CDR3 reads CASRPGQLSGNTIYF. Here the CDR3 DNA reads TGTGCCAGCAGACCGGGACAACTCTCTGGAAACACCATATATTTT. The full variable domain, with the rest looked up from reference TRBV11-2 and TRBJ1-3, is EAGVAQSPRYKIIEKRQSVAFWCNPISGHATLYWYQQILGQGPKLLIQFQNNGVVDDSQLPKDRFSAERLKGVDSTLKIQPAKLEDSAVYLCASRPGQLSGNTIYFGEGSWLTVV.